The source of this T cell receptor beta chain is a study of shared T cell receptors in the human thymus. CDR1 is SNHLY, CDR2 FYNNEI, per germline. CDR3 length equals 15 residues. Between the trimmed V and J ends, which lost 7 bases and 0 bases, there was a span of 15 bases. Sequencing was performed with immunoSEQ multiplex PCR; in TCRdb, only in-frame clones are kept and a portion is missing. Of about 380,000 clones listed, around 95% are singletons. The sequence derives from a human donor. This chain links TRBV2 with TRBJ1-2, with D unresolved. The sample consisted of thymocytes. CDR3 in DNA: TGTGCCAGCACCGGCCCAGGCTTAGCTAACTATGGCTACACCTTC. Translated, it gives CASTGPGLANYGYTF.